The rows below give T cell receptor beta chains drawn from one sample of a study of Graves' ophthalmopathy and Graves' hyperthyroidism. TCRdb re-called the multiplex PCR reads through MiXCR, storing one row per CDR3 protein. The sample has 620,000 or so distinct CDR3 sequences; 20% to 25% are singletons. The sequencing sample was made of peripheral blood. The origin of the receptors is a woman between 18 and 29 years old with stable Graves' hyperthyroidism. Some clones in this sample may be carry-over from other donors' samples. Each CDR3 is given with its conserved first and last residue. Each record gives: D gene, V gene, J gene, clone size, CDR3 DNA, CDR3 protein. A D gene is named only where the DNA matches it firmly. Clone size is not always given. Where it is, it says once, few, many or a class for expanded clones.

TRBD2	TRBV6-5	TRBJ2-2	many	TGTGCCAGCATTACCTATAGCGGGAGCGCCGGGGAGCTGTTTTTT	CASITYSGSAGELFF
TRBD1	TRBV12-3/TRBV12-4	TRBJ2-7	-	TGTGCCAGCAGTCCCCAGCCGGGACAGGGACCGTACTTC	CASSPQPGQGPYF
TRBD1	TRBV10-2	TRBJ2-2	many	TGCGCCAGTGCCGGGACAGGGAGCTTGAACACCGGGGAGCTGTTTTTT	CASAGTGSLNTGELFF
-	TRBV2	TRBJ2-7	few	TGTGCCAGCAGTGAAGCGCTGGCAGGACGTGGGGACGAGCAGTACTTC	CASSEALAGRGDEQYF
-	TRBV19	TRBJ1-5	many	TGTGCCAGTAATCCGGGGGTGGGCCAGCCCCAGCATTTT	CASNPGVGQPQHF
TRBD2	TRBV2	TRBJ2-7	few	TGTGCCAACAGCCTCGCGGGGGGCCCCTACGAGCAGTACTTC	CANSLAGGPYEQYF
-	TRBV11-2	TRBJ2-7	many	TGTGCCAGCAGCTTAGTTCGGGGATACGAGCAGTACTTC	CASSLVRGYEQYF
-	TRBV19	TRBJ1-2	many	TGTGCCAGTAGTATTGATTACAGGGCTTCTGGCTACACCTTC	CASSIDYRASGYTF
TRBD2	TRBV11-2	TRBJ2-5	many	TGTGCCAGCAGCCCCGTAGCGGGAGGGGTCCAGTACTTC	CASSPVAGGVQYF
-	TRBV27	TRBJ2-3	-	TGTGCCAGCAGCTTAGGGGGAGTCGAAGATACGCAGTATTTT	CASSLGGVEDTQYF
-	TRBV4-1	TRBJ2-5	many	TGCGCCAGCAGCCAAGGAGACAACGGGGGCAGGGAGACCCAGTACTTC	CASSQGDNGGRETQYF
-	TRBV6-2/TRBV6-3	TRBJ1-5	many	TGTGCCAGCAGGAACTTTGAGGGAGTCAATCAGCCCCAGCATTTT	CASRNFEGVNQPQHF
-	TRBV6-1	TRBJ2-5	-	TGTGCCAGCAGTGGAAGGGTACAGCAAGAGACCCAGTACTTC	CASSGRVQQETQYF
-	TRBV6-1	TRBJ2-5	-	TGTGCCAGCAGGAACCCCAACCAAGAGACCCAGTACTTC	CASRNPNQETQYF
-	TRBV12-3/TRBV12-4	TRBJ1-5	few	TGTGCCAGCAGTTTATCGATGGGTGGCAATCAGCCCCAGCATTTT	CASSLSMGGNQPQHF
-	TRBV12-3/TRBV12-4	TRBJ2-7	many	TGTGCCAGCAGTGGGACGGCGCAAAGTCCCCAGCAGTACTTC	CASSGTAQSPQQYF
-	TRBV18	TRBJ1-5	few	TGTGCCAGCTCCCAGGGATCTTTCAATCAGCCCCAGCATTTT	CASSQGSFNQPQHF
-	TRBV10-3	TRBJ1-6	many	TGTGCCATCAGTGAGTCGGGCAGGGTAGGGAATTCACCCCTCCACTTT	CAISESGRVGNSPLHF
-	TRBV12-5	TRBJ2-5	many	TGTGCTAGTGGTTTGCGCTCCGCAGAGACCCAGTACTTC	CASGLRSAETQYF
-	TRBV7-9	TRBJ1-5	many	TGTGCCAGCAGCTTAGCTGGGGACGCAGGGGTCCCCCAGCATTTT	CASSLAGDAGVPQHF
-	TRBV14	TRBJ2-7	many	TGTGCCAGCAGCCCCTCCGGGCGAGCTGAGCAGTACTTC	CASSPSGRAEQYF
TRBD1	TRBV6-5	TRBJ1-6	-	TGTGCCAGCAGTTACTCAGGGGGCACTAATTCACCCCTCCACTTT	CASSYSGGTNSPLHF
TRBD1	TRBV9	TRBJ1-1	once	TGTGCCAGCAGCGTAGCTACAGGGGACAGGGGGGGCACTGAAGCTTTCTTT	CASSVATGDRGGTEAFF
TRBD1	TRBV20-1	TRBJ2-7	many	TGCAGTGCAAATCCCTCCGGGACAGGAATCTACGAGCAGTACTTC	CSANPSGTGIYEQYF
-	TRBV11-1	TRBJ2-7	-	TGTGCCAGCAGCTTCCAGGCCTCCAGCCCTTCCTACGAGCAGTACTTC	CASSFQASSPSYEQYF
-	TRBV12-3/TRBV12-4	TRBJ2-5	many	TGTGCCAGTCAGTCTAGGGGAAAGACCCAGTACTTC	CASQSRGKTQYF
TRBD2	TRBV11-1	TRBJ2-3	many	TGTGCCAGCAGCGCGACTAGCCCGGGGGAAGATACGCAGTATTTT	CASSATSPGEDTQYF
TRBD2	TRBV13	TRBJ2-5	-	TGTGCCAGCAGCATCTCCGGGCCCAGGGAGGGGGAGACCCAGTACTTC	CASSISGPREGETQYF
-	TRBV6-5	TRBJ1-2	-	TGTGCCAGCAGTTACTCGAGAGCAGGACGCTACACCTTC	CASSYSRAGRYTF
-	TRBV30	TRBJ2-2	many	TGTGCCTGGACCGGGGGTGCCGGGGAGCTGTTTTTT	CAWTGGAGELFF
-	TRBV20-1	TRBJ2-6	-	TGCAGTGCTCTGAGTTCTGGGGCCAACGCCCTGACTTTC	CSALSSGANALTF
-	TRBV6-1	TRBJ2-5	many	TGTGCCAGCAGTGCAGGGTGGGAGACCCAGTACTTC	CASSAGWETQYF
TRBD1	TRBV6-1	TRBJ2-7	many	TGTGCCAGCAGTGAAGATCTGACAGGGGGCAACGAGCAGTACTTC	CASSEDLTGGNEQYF
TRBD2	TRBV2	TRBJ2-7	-	TGTGCCAGCAGTGCGGGGGGGTCCGGTTGGGAGCAGTACTTC	CASSAGGSGWEQYF
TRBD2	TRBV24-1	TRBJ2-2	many	TGTGCCACCAGCCGGACTAGCGACACCGGGGAGCTGTTTTTT	CATSRTSDTGELFF
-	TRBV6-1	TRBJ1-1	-	TGTGCCAGCAGGAATCTTGACCCTTCGAACACTGAAGCTTTCTTT	CASRNLDPSNTEAFF
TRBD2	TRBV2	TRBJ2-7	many	TGTGCCAGCACCGGAGGACTAGCGGGGATTTCTGAGCAGTACTTC	CASTGGLAGISEQYF
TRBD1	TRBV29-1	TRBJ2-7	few	TGCAGCGCCGAAAACCCCGGGACAGAGACCTACGAGCAGTACTTC	CSAENPGTETYEQYF
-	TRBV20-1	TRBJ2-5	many	TGCAGTGCTAGGCCCAGGGTGCGAAAAGAGACCCAGTACTTC	CSARPRVRKETQYF
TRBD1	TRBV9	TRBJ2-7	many	TGTGCCAGCAGCGCAGGGACAGGGAGTCCCCGGTCCTACGAGCAGTACTTC	CASSAGTGSPRSYEQYF
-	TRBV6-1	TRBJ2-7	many	TGTGCCAGCAGTGAAGCCCACGACAGTTCCTACGAGCAGTACTTC	CASSEAHDSSYEQYF
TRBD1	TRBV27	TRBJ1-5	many	TGTGCCAGCAGTTACCGACAGGGGGCGAATCAGCCCCAGCATTTT	CASSYRQGANQPQHF
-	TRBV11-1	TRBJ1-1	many	TGTGCCAGCAGCTTCATCCGAATGGAAGCTTTCTTT	CASSFIRMEAFF
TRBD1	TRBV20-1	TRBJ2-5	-	TGCAGTGCCTACTTAAGGACAGGGGTGGAGACCCAGTACTTC	CSAYLRTGVETQYF
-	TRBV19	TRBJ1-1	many	TGTGCCAGCAGCCGCTCCGGGAACACTGAAGCTTTCTTT	CASSRSGNTEAFF
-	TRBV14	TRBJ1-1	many	TGTGCCAGCAGCCAAGGGCTCCTTCAAAACACTGAAGCTTTCTTT	CASSQGLLQNTEAFF
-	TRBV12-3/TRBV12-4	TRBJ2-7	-	TGTGCCAGCAGTTTGCAGACAGCCTACGAGCAGTACTTC	CASSLQTAYEQYF
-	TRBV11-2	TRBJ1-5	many	TGTGCCAGCAGCCCTGACAGAAGTCAGCCCCAGCATTTT	CASSPDRSQPQHF
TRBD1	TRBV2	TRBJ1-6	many	TGTGCCAGCACCCCCCATTCGGACAGGGCTAATTCACCCCTCCACTTT	CASTPHSDRANSPLHF
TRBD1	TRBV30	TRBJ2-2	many	TGTGCCTGGAGCCTAGGACAGGGTCGGACCGGGGAGCTGTTTTTT	CAWSLGQGRTGELFF
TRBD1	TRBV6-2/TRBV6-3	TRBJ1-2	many	TGTGCCAGCTCCTCGGGACAGGGGCTAAACACCTTC	CASSSGQGLNTF